This T cell receptor (beta chain) was documented in a study of blood T cell repertoires in COVID-19. As for the study in general: Sample material is recorded as cDNA or gDNA derived from T cells, B-cell-depleted T cells, or PBMCs.

The repertoire was sequenced with immunoSEQ multiplex PCR; TCRdb's copy has only in-frame clones and lacks some. The sample holds 260,000 or so clones, about 87% seen once. Germline V gives CDR1 SGHAT, CDR2 FQDESV (reference sequence). The CDR3 is made up of 15 amino acids. V lost 5 bases, J lost 7 bases, and 5 bases stayed unmatched. The sample was peripheral blood. The TCR was taken from a human donor in a cohort sampled during active COVID-19. The chain is built from TRBV11-1 and TRBJ2-1, with 13 positions matching TRBD2. The chain's CDR3 is CASSAGLAGLNEQFF. CDR3 bases: TGTGCCAGCAGCGCGGGACTAGCGGGGTTGAATGAGCAGTTCTTC.